The 29 T cell receptor beta chains below were found in one sample sequenced in a study of blood T cell repertoires in COVID-19. The method was immunoSEQ multiplex PCR; TCRdb's version includes in-frame clones alone and lacks a portion of them. The table lists 150,000 to 180,000 clones, around 83% of them singletons. The source material was peripheral blood. These receptors came from a woman in her forties or fifties with acute or convalescent COVID-19.

This clone was observed a handful of times. The rearrangement links TRBV2 to TRBJ1-1; 8 bases align to TRBD1. CDR1 and CDR2 from the germline V gene are SNHLY and FYNNEI. CDR3 length: 14 amino acids. Unmatched junction bases numbered 3, after V lost 5 bases and J lost 1 base. The CDR3 protein is CASSFDRGNTEAFF. In nucleotides, the CDR3 is TGTGCCAGCAGTTTCGACAGGGGGAACACTGAAGCTTTCTTT.

Concerning this clone itself: Other DNA sequences from this sample encode an identical CDR3 as well. The chain uses TRBV14 and TRBJ1-1, with TRBD1 identical over 10 bases. The CDR3 spans 15 residues. With V trimmed by 4 bases and J by 1 base, 3 bases remained unmatched. Germline V lookup: CDR1 SGHDN, CDR2 FVKESK. The CDR3 reads CASSPWTGGNTEAFF. CDR3 sequence (DNA): TGTGCCAGCAGCCCTTGGACAGGGGGGAACACTGAAGCTTTCTTT.

The J gene is TRBJ1-6, the V gene TRBV4-3, with a tentative D call TRBD1 (5 bases). Germline V lookup: CDR1 LGHNA, CDR2 YSLEER. This CDR3 is built from 16 residues. V was trimmed by 0 bases and J by 5 bases, leaving 11 bases between them. CDR3 DNA sequence: TGCGCCAGCAGCCAAGATAGGGGCGTGAATAATTCACCCCTCCACTTT. Encoded protein: CASSQDRGVNNSPLHF.

The chain uses TRBV28 and TRBJ1-4; weak D call: TRBD1 (5 bases). The CDR3 runs 14 residues. V shed 3 bases and J shed 7 bases, with 12 bases lying between them. Germline lookup yields CDR1 MDHEN and CDR2 SYDVKM. The chain's CDR3 is CASSLAGEVEKLFF. The DNA of the CDR3 is TGTGCCAGCAGTTTGGCGGGGGAAGTTGAAAAACTGTTTTTT.

V gene TRBV2 combines with J gene TRBJ1-2; D unclear. The CDR3 consists of 15 residues. Trimming removed 4 bases from V and 4 bases from J, with 16 bases in between. Germline CDR1 reads SNHLY; CDR2 reads FYNNEI. The CDR3 nucleotides read TGTGCCAGCAGTGCGGTTGAAGGAAGAGGCTATGGCTACACCTTC. It specifies CASSAVEGRGYGYTF.

This chain links TRBV5-1 with TRBJ2-3, with 11 bases lining up with TRBD2. CDR3 length equals 18 residues. The germline V gene encodes CDR1 SGHRS and CDR2 YFSETQ. J gave up 0 bases and V 0 bases, and 6 bases lay outside the gene matches. The DNA for the CDR3 is TGCGCCAGCAGCTTGGGTACTAGCGGGAGTAGGAGCACAGATACGCAGTATTTT. Encoded protein: CASSLGTSGSRSTDTQYF.

The gene calls are TRBV6-5 and TRBJ1-5, with D tentatively TRBD1 (6 bases). The germline V and J ends were trimmed by 6 bases and 0 bases, with 12 bases remaining between them. This CDR3 spans 15 amino acids. CDR1 MNHEY and CDR2 SVGAGI come from the germline V gene. The CDR3 bases are TGTGCCAGCAGCTCCGGGACAAATAGCAATCAGCCCCAGCATTTT. Protein product: CASSSGTNSNQPQHF.

This chain joins TRBV6-5 and TRBJ1-5; 7 nucleotides align to TRBD1. V shed 6 bases and J 9 bases; nucleotides not matched to a gene: 8. The CDR3 has 13 amino acids. The germline gives CDR1 MNHEY, CDR2 SVGAGI. CDR3 sequence (DNA): TGTGCCAGCAGCCGAACAGGGGCAGGGCCCCAGCATTTT. It specifies CASSRTGAGPQHF.

The chain employs TRBV27 and TRBJ2-3; 14 nucleotides agree with TRBD2. The CDR3 is 15 residues long. With V trimmed by 2 bases and J by 10 bases, 5 bases remained unmatched. CDR1 and CDR2 (germline): MNHEY, SMNVEV (reference sequence). Here the CDR3 reads CASSLGTSGSGAQYF. The CDR3 region has the DNA TGTGCCAGCAGTTTAGGGACTAGCGGGAGTGGGGCGCAGTATTTT.

This clone was counted a single time. This chain links TRBV9 with TRBJ1-3; D unclear. This CDR3 has 17 amino acids. Between the trimmed V and J ends, which lost 4 bases and 0 bases, there was a span of 17 bases. Germline loops: CDR1 SGDLS, CDR2 YYNGEE. CDR3 nucleotides: TGTGCCAGCAGCTCCTCGATCCTACAGTTCTCTGGAAACACCATATATTTT. It yields the protein CASSSSILQFSGNTIYF.

Only one count was recorded for this clone. This rearrangement joins TRBV11-3 to TRBJ2-1; D is possibly TRBD1 (6 bases). CDR1 and CDR2 from the germline V gene are SGHNT and YENEEA. CDR3 size: 15 residues. The V and J ends lost 5 bases and 1 base respectively, with 12 bases between them. The CDR3 DNA sequence: TGTGCCAGCAGCCCTAAACAGGGTTCCTACAATGAGCAGTTCTTC. Protein product: CASSPKQGSYNEQFF.

The chain couples TRBV24-1 to TRBJ2-2; D possibly corresponds to TRBD1 (5 bases). The CDR3 spans 14 residues. Deletions cut 9 bases from V and 0 bases from J, with 10 bases between. Looked up from germline, CDR1 is KGHDR and CDR2 is SFDVKD. The CDR3 region is CATRGAANTGELFF. The CDR3 region has the DNA TGTGCCACCCGTGGGGCTGCGAACACCGGGGAGCTGTTTTTT.

This chain uses TRBV19 with TRBJ1-2, with unresolved D. Germline CDR1 reads LNHDA; CDR2 reads SQIVND (reference sequence). This CDR3 is 15 amino acids long. V dropped 0 bases and J dropped 3 bases, with 11 bases sitting between them. The CDR3 here is CASSIDSQYHYGYTF. CDR3 DNA sequence: TGTGCCAGTAGTATAGATTCGCAGTACCACTATGGCTACACCTTC.

The chain is built from TRBV3-1 (or the pseudogene TRBV3-2) and TRBJ2-6; 8 nucleotides agree with TRBD1. CDR1 and CDR2 (germline): LGHDT, YNNKEL (reference sequence). This CDR3 region has 15 residues. With 4 bases clipped from V and 3 bases from J, the junction kept 2 bases outside the gene matches. The CDR3 reads CASSPQGVGANVLTF. DNA of the CDR3: TGTGCCAGCAGCCCACAGGGGGTTGGGGCCAACGTCCTGACTTTC.

V is TRBV18 and J is TRBJ1-3; D call uncertain. CDR3 length: 15 residues. Trimming cost V 6 bases and J 3 bases, with 15 bases left between them. From germline, CDR1 is KGHSH and CDR2 LQKENI. The CDR3 protein is CASSELLGSGNTIYF. For the CDR3, the DNA is TGTGCCAGCTCCGAACTACTTGGTAGTGGAAACACCATATATTTT.

V gene TRBV5-1 combines with J gene TRBJ2-3; 8 nucleotides match TRBD2. The CDR3 is 15 residues long. Germline-derived CDR1 and CDR2 are SGHRS and YFSETQ. V lost 0 bases, J lost 4 bases, and 4 bases stayed unmatched. The CDR3: CASSLGGRSADTQYF. In DNA, the CDR3 is TGCGCCAGCAGCTTGGGCGGGAGGTCTGCAGATACGCAGTATTTT.

The chain joins TRBV5-5 to TRBJ2-7; 9 bases are shared with TRBD1. The CDR3 loop spans 14 amino acids. Germline V CDR1 and CDR2: SGHKS, YYEKEE (reference sequence). The V segment lost 2 bases and the J segment 6 bases; nucleotides outside the gene matches: 6. The CDR3 DNA sequence: TGTGCCAGCAGCTTTGGACAGGGGCTCTCCGAGCAGTACTTC. Its translation is CASSFGQGLSEQYF.

Here the CDR3 DNA reads TGTGCCAGCATCGGGGGATCACAAGAGACCCAGTACTTC. The encoded protein is CASIGGSQETQYF. The V gene is TRBV2, the J gene TRBJ2-5, with a weak D call TRBD2 (6 bases). Trimming pared 7 bases from V and 2 bases from J, leaving 11 bases between. CDR3 length equals 13 residues. Germline CDR1 and CDR2: SNHLY and FYNNEI.

V and J are TRBV7-3 and TRBJ2-7; D call uncertain. The V gene's germline CDR1 is SGHTA and CDR2 FQGTGA. The CDR3 totals 12 residues. Trimming took off 5 bases at V and 0 bases at J, with 5 bases between the two ends. The CDR3 DNA is TGTGCCAGCAGCCGTAGCTCCTACGAGCAGTACTTC. Its protein is CASSRSSYEQYF.

The chain combines TRBV18 with TRBJ1-1, with TRBD1 identical over 8 bases. Germline values: CDR1 KGHSH, CDR2 LQKENI. The CDR3 loop spans 13 amino acids. J lost 8 bases, V lost 4 bases, and 6 bases had no gene match. DNA for the CDR3: TGTGCCAGCTCACGGAACAGGGGGGAAGAAGCTTTCTTT. Protein: CASSRNRGEEAFF.

The chain combines TRBV19 with TRBJ2-5, with 7 nucleotides matching TRBD2. The junction had 10 bases not matched to a gene; V was cut back by 4 bases and J by 5 bases. Germline CDR1 is LNHDA and CDR2 is SQIVND (reference sequence). The length of the CDR3 is 15 residues. CDR3 amino acids: CASSSLGRAWETQYF. DNA for the CDR3: TGTGCCAGTAGTAGTTTAGGGAGGGCTTGGGAGACCCAGTACTTC.

This sequence joins TRBV7-2 and TRBJ2-2; 10 bases fit TRBD1. The CDR3 has 16 amino acids. Germline CDR1 is SGHTA and CDR2 is FQGNSA. V trimming: 7 bases; J trimming: 5 bases; junction bases outside the gene matches: 10. The CDR3 sequence: CASIRDRGLRTGELFF. CDR3 bases: TGTGCCAGCATCCGCGACAGGGGGCTGCGGACCGGGGAGCTGTTTTTT.

For the CDR3, the DNA is TGTGCCAGCACGGGCAGGGGGCTGAGCACAGATACGCAGTATTTT. This sequence encodes CASTGRGLSTDTQYF. The chain employs TRBV3-1 (or the pseudogene TRBV3-2) and TRBJ2-3; TRBD1 matches at 8 bases. CDR1 is LGHDT and CDR2 is YNNKEL in the germline V gene (reference sequence). Unmatched junction bases numbered 6, after V lost 7 bases and J lost 0 bases. CDR3 length: 15 amino acids.

This clone was seen only once. This chain joins TRBV6-4 and TRBJ2-7; 7 positions match TRBD2. The CDR3 loop spans 12 amino acids. Trimming removed 9 bases from V and 2 bases from J; junction bases left unmatched: 4. Germline V CDR1 and CDR2: MRHNA, SNTAGT. The CDR3 coding sequence is TGTGCCAGGATTAGCGGGCCCTACGAGCAGTACTTC. It codes for CARISGPYEQYF.

The genes are TRBV7-2 and TRBJ2-4, with D tentatively TRBD2 (7 bases). This CDR3 is built from 16 residues. CDR1 and CDR2 (germline): SGHTA, FQGNSA. Trimming took off 3 bases at V and 7 bases at J, with 19 bases between the two ends. In nucleotides, the CDR3 is TGTGCCAGCAGCTTGTTGTTGTCGGGGGGCCGGAACATTCAGTACTTC. It encodes CASSLLLSGGRNIQYF.

The V and J genes are TRBV6-5 and TRBJ1-5; a possible D gene is TRBD1 (5 bases). V lost 7 bases, J lost 1 base, and 14 bases lay in between. The CDR3 has 15 amino acids. Germline CDR1 MNHEY, CDR2 SVGAGI. Written as DNA, the CDR3 is TGTGCCAGCACTCATTTGGGGGGAAGCAATCAGCCCCAGCATTTT. Translation gives CASTHLGGSNQPQHF.

The V and J genes are TRBV6-2 or TRBV6-3 and TRBJ2-5; TRBD2 is a possible D gene (6 bases). Trimming pared 1 base from V and 5 bases from J, leaving 11 bases between. CDR1 and CDR2 from the germline V gene are MNHEY and SVGEGT. CDR3 length: 14 amino acids. The CDR3 DNA reads TGTGCCAGCAGTTACTGGGACGGAGGGGAGACCCAGTACTTC. Translation: CASSYWDGGETQYF.

This chain uses TRBV5-1 with TRBJ2-2, with TRBD1 matching over 8 bases. Germline V gives CDR1 SGHRS, CDR2 YFSETQ. The CDR3 sequence is 16 residues long. V shed 4 bases and J 6 bases; nucleotides not matched to a gene: 11. CDR3 sequence: CASSRWTGNLAGELFF. The CDR3 DNA is TGCGCCAGCAGCCGCTGGACAGGGAACCTCGCCGGGGAGCTGTTTTTT.

The V and J genes are TRBV18 and TRBJ1-1; a possible D gene is TRBD1 (6 bases). Trimming took 3 bases from V and 1 from J, leaving 9 bases between them. The CDR3 sequence is 14 residues long. Germline V gene data show CDR1 as KGHSH and CDR2 as LQKENI. The CDR3: CASSPGHPNTEAFF. The DNA for the CDR3 is TGTGCCAGCTCACCGGGACATCCGAACACTGAAGCTTTCTTT.